A single TCR beta chain is shown here with its context. This specimen comes from a study of T cell responses to AZD1222 COVID-19 vaccine. The germline CDR1 and CDR2 sequences are MNHEY and SVGAGI. V lost 6 bases to trimming and J lost 4 bases; unmatched junction nucleotides: 7. The CDR3 spans 14 residues. The data were produced by immunoSEQ multiplex PCR, yet TCRdb's version contains in-frame clones alone and is incomplete. This sample has 88,000 or so clones, with 89% found just once. The material was peripheral blood, obtained on day 0 of AZD1222 vaccination. The V gene is TRBV6-5, the J gene TRBJ1-1; 8 nucleotides match TRBD1. The sequence came from an adult in good health. The CDR3 region is CASRMDRVGTEAFF. CDR3 coding DNA: TGTGCCAGCAGGATGGACAGGGTTGGCACTGAAGCTTTCTTT.